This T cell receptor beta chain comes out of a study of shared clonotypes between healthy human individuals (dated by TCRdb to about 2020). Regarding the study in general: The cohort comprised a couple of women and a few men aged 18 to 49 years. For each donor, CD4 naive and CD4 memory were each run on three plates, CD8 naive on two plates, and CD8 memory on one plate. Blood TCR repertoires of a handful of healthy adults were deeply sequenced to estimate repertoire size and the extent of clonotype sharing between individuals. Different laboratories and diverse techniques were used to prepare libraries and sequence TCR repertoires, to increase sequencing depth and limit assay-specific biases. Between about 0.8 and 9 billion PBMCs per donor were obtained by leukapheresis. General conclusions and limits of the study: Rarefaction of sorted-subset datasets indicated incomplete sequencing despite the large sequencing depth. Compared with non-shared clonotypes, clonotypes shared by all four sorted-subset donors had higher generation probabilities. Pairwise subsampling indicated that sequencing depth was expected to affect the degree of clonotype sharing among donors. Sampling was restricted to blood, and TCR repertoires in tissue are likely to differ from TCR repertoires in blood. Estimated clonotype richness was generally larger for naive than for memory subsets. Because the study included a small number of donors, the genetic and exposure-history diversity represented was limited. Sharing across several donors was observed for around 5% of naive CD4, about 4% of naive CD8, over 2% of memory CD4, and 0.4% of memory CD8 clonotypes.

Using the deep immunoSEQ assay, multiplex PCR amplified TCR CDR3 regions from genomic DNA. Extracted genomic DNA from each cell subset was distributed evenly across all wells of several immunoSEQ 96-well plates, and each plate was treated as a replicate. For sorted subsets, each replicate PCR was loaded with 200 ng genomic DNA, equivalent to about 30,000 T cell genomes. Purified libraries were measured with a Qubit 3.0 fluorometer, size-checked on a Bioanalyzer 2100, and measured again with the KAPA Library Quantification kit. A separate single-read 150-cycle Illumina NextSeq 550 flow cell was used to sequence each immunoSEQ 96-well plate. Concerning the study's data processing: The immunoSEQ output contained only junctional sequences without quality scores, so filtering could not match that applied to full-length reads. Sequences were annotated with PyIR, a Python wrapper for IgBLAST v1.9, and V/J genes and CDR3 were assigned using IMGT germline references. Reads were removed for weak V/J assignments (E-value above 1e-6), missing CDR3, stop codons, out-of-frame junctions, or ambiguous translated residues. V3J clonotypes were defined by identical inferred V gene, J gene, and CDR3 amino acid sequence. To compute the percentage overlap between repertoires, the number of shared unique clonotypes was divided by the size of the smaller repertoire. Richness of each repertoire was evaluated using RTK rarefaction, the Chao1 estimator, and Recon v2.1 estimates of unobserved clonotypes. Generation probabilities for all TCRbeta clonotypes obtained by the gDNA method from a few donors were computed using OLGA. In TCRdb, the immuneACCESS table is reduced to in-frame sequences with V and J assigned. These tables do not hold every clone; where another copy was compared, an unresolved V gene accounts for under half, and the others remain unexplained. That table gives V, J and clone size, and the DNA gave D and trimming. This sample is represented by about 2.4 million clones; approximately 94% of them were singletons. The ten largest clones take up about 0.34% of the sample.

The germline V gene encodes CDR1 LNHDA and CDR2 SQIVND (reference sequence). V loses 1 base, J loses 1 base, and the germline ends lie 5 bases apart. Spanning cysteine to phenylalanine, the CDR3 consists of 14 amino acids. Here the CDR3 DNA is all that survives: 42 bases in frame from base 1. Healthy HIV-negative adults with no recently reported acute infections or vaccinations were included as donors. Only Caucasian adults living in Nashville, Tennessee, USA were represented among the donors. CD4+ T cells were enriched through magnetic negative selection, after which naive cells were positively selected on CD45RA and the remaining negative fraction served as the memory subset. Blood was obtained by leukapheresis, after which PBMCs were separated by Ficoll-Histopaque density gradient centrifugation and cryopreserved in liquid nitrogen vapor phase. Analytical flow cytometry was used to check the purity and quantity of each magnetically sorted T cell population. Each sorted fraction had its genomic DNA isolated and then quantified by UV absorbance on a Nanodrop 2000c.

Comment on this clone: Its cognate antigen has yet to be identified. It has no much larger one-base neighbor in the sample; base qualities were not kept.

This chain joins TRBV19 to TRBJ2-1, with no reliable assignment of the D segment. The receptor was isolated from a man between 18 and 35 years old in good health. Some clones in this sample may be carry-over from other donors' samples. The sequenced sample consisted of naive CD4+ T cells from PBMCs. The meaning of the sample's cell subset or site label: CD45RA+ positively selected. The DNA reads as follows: TGTGCCAGTAGTATAGGGAATTCCTACAATGAGCAGTTCTTC. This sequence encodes CASSIGNSYNEQFF.